This T cell receptor (beta chain) was captured by sequencing in a study of blood T cell repertoires in COVID-19. At the level of the study: The study drew acute and convalescent COVID-19 samples from the United States, Italy and Spain. The analysed material was cDNA or gDNA that came from T cells, B-cell-depleted T cells, or PBMCs.

CDR1 is KGHDR and CDR2 is SFDVKD in the germline V gene. V shed 7 bases, J shed 6 bases, and the junction held 4 bases outside the gene matches. This CDR3 region has 15 residues. Study processing details: Counts of nucleated cells, estimated from reference gene primer amplification, were obtained. The assay was immunoSEQ multiplex PCR, and TCRdb's table has in-frame clones only and misses some. That table supplies the V and J calls and clone size; D and trimming were determined from the DNA. Among some 21,000 clones listed, roughly 75% were seen once. Sample: peripheral blood. The rearrangement uses TRBV24-1 and TRBJ2-1; 14 bases are a match to TRBD2. The source of this sequence is a man aged 60-69 years with active COVID-19. CDR3: CATSETSGRANEQFF. DNA of the CDR3: TGTGCCACCAGCGAGACTAGCGGGAGGGCCAATGAGCAGTTCTTC.